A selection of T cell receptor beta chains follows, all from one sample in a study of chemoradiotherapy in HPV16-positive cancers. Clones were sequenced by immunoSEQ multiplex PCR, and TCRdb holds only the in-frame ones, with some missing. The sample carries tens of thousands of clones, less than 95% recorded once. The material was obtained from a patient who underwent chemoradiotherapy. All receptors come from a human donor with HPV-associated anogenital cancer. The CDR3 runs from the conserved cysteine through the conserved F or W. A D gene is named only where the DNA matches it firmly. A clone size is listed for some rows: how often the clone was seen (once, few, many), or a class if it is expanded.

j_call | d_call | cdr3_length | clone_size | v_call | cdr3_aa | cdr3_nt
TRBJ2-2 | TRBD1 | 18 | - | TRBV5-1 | CASSERTGWRGAAGELFF | TGCGCCAGCAGCGAGAGGACAGGGTGGAGGGGCGCGGCCGGGGAGCTGTTTTTT
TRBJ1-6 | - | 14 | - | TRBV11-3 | CASSLGGENSPLHF | TGTGCCAGCAGCCTAGGGGGTGAGAATTCACCCCTCCACTTT
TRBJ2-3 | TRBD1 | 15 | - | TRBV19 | CASSSHRGRTDTQYF | TGTGCCAGTAGTTCCCACAGGGGACGGACAGATACGCAGTATTTT
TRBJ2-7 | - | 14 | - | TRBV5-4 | CASSLERQSYEQYF | TGTGCCAGCAGCTTGGAGAGACAATCCTACGAGCAGTACTTC
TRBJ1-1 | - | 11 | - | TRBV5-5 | CASSLDTEAFF | TGTGCCAGCAGCTTAGACACTGAAGCTTTCTTT
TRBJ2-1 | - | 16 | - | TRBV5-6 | CASSLEGQGAYNEQFF | TGTGCCAGCAGCTTAGAAGGCCAGGGAGCCTACAATGAGCAGTTCTTC
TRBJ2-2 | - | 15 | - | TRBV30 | CAWSVVRKNTGELFF | TGTGCCTGGAGTGTAGTCCGGAAGAACACCGGGGAGCTGTTTTTT
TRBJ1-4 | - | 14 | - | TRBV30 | CAWSVKGVNEKLFF | TGTGCCTGGAGTGTAAAGGGGGTAAATGAAAAACTGTTTTTT
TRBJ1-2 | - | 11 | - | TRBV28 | CASSAGYGYTF | TGTGCCAGCAGCGCCGGGTATGGCTACACCTTC
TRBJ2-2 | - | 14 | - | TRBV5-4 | CASSLVVGTGELFF | TGTGCCAGCAGCTTGGTAGTCGGGACCGGGGAGCTGTTTTTT
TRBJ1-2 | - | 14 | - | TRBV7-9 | CASVSGQHNYGYTF | TGTGCCAGCGTTTCGGGACAACATAACTATGGCTACACCTTC
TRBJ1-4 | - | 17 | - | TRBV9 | CASSVGFGGHGNEKLFF | TGTGCCAGCAGCGTAGGGTTTGGAGGCCACGGGAATGAAAAACTGTTTTTT
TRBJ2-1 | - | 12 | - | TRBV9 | CASSPEGYEQFF | TGTGCCAGCAGCCCGGAAGGTTACGAGCAGTTCTTC
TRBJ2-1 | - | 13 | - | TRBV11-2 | CASSLYTGNEQFF | TGTGCCAGCAGCTTGTACACGGGGAATGAGCAGTTCTTC
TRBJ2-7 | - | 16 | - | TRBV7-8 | CASSLVTGTTTYEQYF | TGTGCCAGCAGCTTAGTTACAGGGACAACGACCTACGAGCAGTACTTC
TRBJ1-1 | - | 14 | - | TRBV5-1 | CASSPLRLNTEAFF | TGCGCCAGCAGCCCCCTTCGGCTGAACACTGAAGCTTTCTTT
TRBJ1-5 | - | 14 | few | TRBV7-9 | CASSLDSRSQPQHF | TGTGCCAGCAGCCTGGACAGCCGGAGTCAGCCCCAGCATTTT
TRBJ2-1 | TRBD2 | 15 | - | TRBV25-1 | CASSELAGGYNEQFF | TGTGCCAGCAGTGAATTGGCGGGGGGGTACAATGAGCAGTTCTTC
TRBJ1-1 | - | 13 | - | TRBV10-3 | CAISPDSKSEAFF | TGTGCCATCAGCCCGGACAGTAAGTCTGAAGCTTTCTTT
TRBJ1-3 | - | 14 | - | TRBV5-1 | CASSFGEGGNTIYF | TGCGCCAGCAGCTTCGGGGAAGGTGGAAACACCATATATTTT
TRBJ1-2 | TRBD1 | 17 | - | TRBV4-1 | CASSQAGTGARNYGYTF | TGCGCCAGCAGCCAAGCGGGGACAGGGGCACGTAACTATGGCTACACCTTC
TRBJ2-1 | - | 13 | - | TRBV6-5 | CASTGGTAHEQFF | TGTGCCAGCACGGGGGGGACAGCCCATGAGCAGTTCTTC
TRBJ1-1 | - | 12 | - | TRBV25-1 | CASSDGRQRAFF | TGTGCCAGCAGTGATGGAAGACAAAGGGCTTTCTTT
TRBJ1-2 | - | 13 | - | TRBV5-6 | CASSRAFSIPYTF | TGTGCCAGCAGCAGGGCCTTTTCTATTCCCTACACCTTC
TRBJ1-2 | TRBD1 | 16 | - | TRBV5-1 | CASSHYGYGQDEGYTF | TGCGCCAGCAGCCACTACGGATATGGACAGGATGAAGGCTACACCTTC
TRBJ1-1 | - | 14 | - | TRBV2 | CASSEDRPNTEAFF | TGTGCCAGCAGTGAAGACAGGCCTAACACTGAAGCTTTCTTT
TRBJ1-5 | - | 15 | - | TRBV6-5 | CASASADGHNQPQHF | TGTGCCAGCGCATCCGCGGACGGACACAATCAGCCCCAGCATTTT
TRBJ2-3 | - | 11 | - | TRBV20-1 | CRGSSGNTQYF | TGCAGGGGGAGTAGTGGGAATACGCAGTATTTT
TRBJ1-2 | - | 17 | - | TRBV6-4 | CASSDTWTPEALYGYTF | TGTGCCAGCAGTGACACCTGGACCCCGGAGGCCCTCTATGGCTACACCTTC
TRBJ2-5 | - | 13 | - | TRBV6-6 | CASTPDTQETQYF | TGTGCCAGCACCCCCGACACTCAAGAGACCCAGTACTTC
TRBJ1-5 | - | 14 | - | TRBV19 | CASKRGVGNQPQHF | TGTGCCAGTAAAAGGGGGGTTGGCAATCAGCCCCAGCATTTT
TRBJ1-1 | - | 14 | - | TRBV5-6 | CASSYLTGNTEAFF | TGTGCCAGCAGCTACCTAACGGGTAACACTGAAGCTTTCTTT
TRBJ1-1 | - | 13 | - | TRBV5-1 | CASRGRANTEAFF | TGCGCCAGCAGGGGAAGAGCTAACACTGAAGCTTTCTTT
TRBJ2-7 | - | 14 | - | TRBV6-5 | CASRGGTDPYEQYF | TGTGCCAGCAGGGGGGGGACAGACCCCTACGAGCAGTACTTC
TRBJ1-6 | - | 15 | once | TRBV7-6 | CASSLYRQANSPLHF | TGTGCCAGCAGCTTATATCGCCAGGCCAATTCACCCCTCCACTTT
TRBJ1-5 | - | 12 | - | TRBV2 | CASSFHQEPQHF | TGTGCCAGCAGTTTTCATCAGGAGCCCCAGCATTTT
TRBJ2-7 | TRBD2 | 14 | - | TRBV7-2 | CASSLWAGGYEQYF | TGTGCCAGCAGCTTATGGGCGGGGGGCTACGAGCAGTACTTC
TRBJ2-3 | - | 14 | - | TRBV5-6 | CASSPKSAGDTQYF | TGTGCCAGCAGCCCGAAATCCGCTGGAGATACGCAGTATTTT
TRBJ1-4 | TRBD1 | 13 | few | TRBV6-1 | CASRDRGREKLFF | TGTGCCAGCAGAGACAGGGGAAGGGAAAAACTGTTTTTT